These T cell receptor beta chains were read from a single sample in a study of OX40 agonist ivuxolimab in advanced cancers. TCRdb keeps only in-frame clones here, not all; method: immunoSEQ multiplex PCR. The sample lists about 82,000 clones, approximately 89% occurring once. Specimen: CD4+ or CD8+ T cells sorted from blood, collected in a trial of the OX40 agonist ivuxolimab. The receptors derive from an adult with an advanced solid tumor such as melanoma, head and neck, liver or kidney cancer. Each CDR3 is given with its conserved first and last residue. A D gene is named only where the DNA matches it firmly. The size entry is marked missing in some rows and otherwise reads once, few, many or a size class.

size	V	D	J	CDR3	DNA
once	TRBV9	NA	TRBJ1-6	CASSVGHNSPLHF	TGTGCCAGCAGCGTAGGTCATAATTCACCCCTCCACTTT
few	TRBV5-4	TRBD1	TRBJ2-5	CASGDRDLETQYF	TGTGCCAGCGGAGACAGGGACCTGGAGACCCAGTACTTC
NA	TRBV19	NA	TRBJ2-3	CASSITLGADTQYF	TGTGCCAGTAGTATTACTCTGGGAGCAGATACGCAGTATTTT
NA	TRBV7-9	NA	TRBJ1-1	CASSIGTNQDLNTEAFF	TGTGCCAGCAGCATCGGGACGAACCAGGACTTGAACACTGAAGCTTTCTTT
NA	TRBV6-6	TRBD1	TRBJ1-4	CASRSTGATNEKLFF	TGTGCCAGCAGGTCCACAGGGGCAACTAATGAAAAACTGTTTTTT
NA	TRBV19	NA	TRBJ1-4	CASTQRGADEKLFF	TGTGCCAGTACCCAGAGGGGGGCGGATGAAAAACTGTTTTTT
NA	TRBV10-1	NA	TRBJ2-3	CASSIGRNTDTQYF	TGCGCCAGCAGTATAGGGAGGAACACAGATACGCAGTATTTT
NA	TRBV5-4	NA	TRBJ2-2	CASSFRDIGELFF	TGTGCCAGCAGCTTCCGGGATATCGGGGAGCTGTTTTTT
NA	TRBV9	NA	TRBJ1-1	CASSVGVSPYTEAFF	TGTGCCAGCAGCGTAGGGGTCAGCCCCTACACTGAAGCTTTCTTT
NA	TRBV28	NA	TRBJ1-6	CASSYPTSYNSPLHF	TGTGCCAGCAGTTACCCCACCTCCTATAATTCACCCCTCCACTTT
NA	TRBV9	NA	TRBJ2-2	CASRVAWDTGELFF	TGTGCCAGCAGAGTAGCGTGGGACACCGGGGAGCTGTTTTTT
NA	TRBV11-2	TRBD1	TRBJ1-2	CASSSTGDYGYTF	TGTGCCAGCAGCTCGACAGGGGACTATGGCTACACCTTC
NA	TRBV14	TRBD2	TRBJ2-2	CASSPRGTYRGELFF	TGTGCCAGCAGCCCGCGGGGGACCTATCGTGGGGAGCTGTTTTTT
NA	TRBV2	TRBD2	TRBJ2-3	CASSGASGTSTDTQYF	TGTGCCAGCAGTGGAGCTAGCGGGACTAGCACAGATACGCAGTATTTT
NA	TRBV7-3	TRBD1	TRBJ2-1	CASSFDRAYNEQFF	TGTGCCAGCAGCTTTGACAGGGCCTACAATGAGCAGTTCTTC
NA	TRBV2	NA	TRBJ1-2	CASSTSGPYGYTF	NA
few	TRBV18	NA	TRBJ2-3	CATAEGGSDTQYF	TGTGCCACCGCAGAAGGGGGTTCAGATACGCAGTATTTT
NA	TRBV19	NA	TRBJ1-4	CASSIRAQRGEKLFF	TGTGCCAGTAGTATACGGGCCCAAAGAGGTGAAAAACTGTTTTTT
NA	TRBV5-1	TRBD2	TRBJ2-7	CASSLEPSGVTGQYF	TGCGCCAGCAGCTTGGAGCCTAGCGGGGTTACAGGGCAGTACTTC
NA	TRBV28	NA	TRBJ2-7	CASSLVSIPIEQYF	TGTGCCAGCAGTTTGGTTTCAATTCCGATTGAGCAGTACTTC
NA	TRBV5-6	NA	TRBJ2-3	CASLRGITTDTQYF	TGTGCCAGCTTGCGAGGGATCACCACAGATACGCAGTATTTT
NA	TRBV6-1	TRBD1	TRBJ2-7	CASSGRGLREQYF	TGTGCCAGCAGTGGCAGGGGGCTACGCGAGCAGTACTTC
NA	TRBV7-2	NA	TRBJ1-2	CASSQPGPSGGYTF	TGTGCCAGCAGTCAACCGGGGCCCTCAGGTGGCTACACCTTC
NA	TRBV6-5	NA	TRBJ1-5	CASSRGGNQPQHF	TGTGCCAGCAGCCGGGGGGGCAATCAGCCCCAGCATTTT
NA	TRBV5-4	TRBD2	TRBJ2-7	CASSLGLGSYEQYF	TGTGCCAGCAGCTTAGGACTAGGCTCCTACGAGCAGTACTTC
once	TRBV2	NA	TRBJ2-1	CASNTGKNEQFF	TGTGCCAGCAACACGGGGAAAAATGAGCAGTTCTTC
NA	TRBV5-5	NA	TRBJ2-2	CASSQGQLSNTGELFF	TGTGCCAGCAGCCAAGGACAGCTCTCGAACACCGGGGAGCTGTTTTTT
NA	TRBV4-3	NA	TRBJ1-1	CASSQTGQTEAFF	TGCGCCAGCAGCCAAACCGGGCAAACTGAAGCTTTCTTT
NA	TRBV19	TRBD1	TRBJ2-7	CASSRGQGAYEQYF	TGTGCCAGTAGTAGGGGACAGGGAGCGTACGAGCAGTACTTC
NA	TRBV5-1	NA	TRBJ2-3	CASSLDTWAADTQYF	TGCGCCAGCAGCTTGGACACTTGGGCGGCGGATACGCAGTATTTT
NA	TRBV9	TRBD2	TRBJ2-3	CASSVGQRGGYTDTQYF	TGTGCCAGCAGCGTAGGCCAGCGGGGGGGGTACACAGATACGCAGTATTTT
NA	TRBV5-5	NA	TRBJ2-7	CASSSDGSYEQYF	TGTGCCAGCAGCAGCGACGGATCCTACGAGCAGTACTTC
NA	TRBV4-3	NA	TRBJ2-3	CASSQGSGGAADTQYF	TGCGCCAGCAGCCAAGGATCCGGCGGGGCGGCAGATACGCAGTATTTT
NA	TRBV16	NA	TRBJ2-2	CASSQSGSTGELFF	TGTGCCAGCAGCCAATCAGGGAGCACCGGGGAGCTGTTTTTT
once	TRBV5-1	NA	TRBJ2-2	CASSLEAGSNTGELFF	TGCGCCAGCAGCTTGGAAGCAGGATCGAACACCGGGGAGCTGTTTTTT